Below, one T cell receptor beta chain is given with its context. CDR1 is MGHDK, CDR2 SYGVNS, per germline. V lost 8 bases, J lost 7 bases, and 7 bases stayed unmatched. This CDR3 is 13 amino acids long. This sample stems from a study of T cell responses to AZD1222 COVID-19 vaccine. Data came from immunoSEQ multiplex PCR; TCRdb stores just in-frame clones and leaves some out. The data show 150,000 to 200,000 clones, approximately 86% seen once. Sample: peripheral blood, taken on day 0 of AZD1222 vaccination. The V gene is TRBV25-1, the J gene TRBJ2-5, with 10 nucleotides matching TRBD2. The receptor comes from an adult in good health. The DNA for the CDR3 is TGTGCCAGCTCGGGAAGCGGGGGGGTGACCCAGTACTTC. This codes for CASSGSGGVTQYF.